The present T cell receptor (beta chain) was sequenced within a study of cytotoxic CD8 clonotypes in ibrutinib-treated CLL. Across the whole study: Median treatment time before response sampling was eleven to twelve months, range 6 to 36. Findings of the study overall: Baseline values of clonality outstripped age-matched healthy donors and followed circulating CD8+ T-cell counts.

For this clone: Its antigen is unknown.

V was clipped by 2 bases and J by 0 bases; unmatched bases: 1. This CDR3 has 15 residues. CDR1 and CDR2 (germline): GTSNPN, SVGIG (reference sequence). Some clones are missing from TCRdb's copy, which holds only in-frame ones; the method was immunoSEQ multiplex PCR. The sample lists some 150,000 clones; 80% were seen once. The source of this sequence is a human donor with chronic lymphocytic leukemia. Specimen: PBMCs, collected after 36 months of ibrutinib treatment. V gene TRBV30 combines with J gene TRBJ1-6; 7 nucleotides agree with TRBD1. This CDR3 is CAWSPGGSYNSPLHF. The CDR3 nucleotides are TGTGCCTGGAGTCCAGGGGGCTCCTATAATTCACCCCTCCACTTT.